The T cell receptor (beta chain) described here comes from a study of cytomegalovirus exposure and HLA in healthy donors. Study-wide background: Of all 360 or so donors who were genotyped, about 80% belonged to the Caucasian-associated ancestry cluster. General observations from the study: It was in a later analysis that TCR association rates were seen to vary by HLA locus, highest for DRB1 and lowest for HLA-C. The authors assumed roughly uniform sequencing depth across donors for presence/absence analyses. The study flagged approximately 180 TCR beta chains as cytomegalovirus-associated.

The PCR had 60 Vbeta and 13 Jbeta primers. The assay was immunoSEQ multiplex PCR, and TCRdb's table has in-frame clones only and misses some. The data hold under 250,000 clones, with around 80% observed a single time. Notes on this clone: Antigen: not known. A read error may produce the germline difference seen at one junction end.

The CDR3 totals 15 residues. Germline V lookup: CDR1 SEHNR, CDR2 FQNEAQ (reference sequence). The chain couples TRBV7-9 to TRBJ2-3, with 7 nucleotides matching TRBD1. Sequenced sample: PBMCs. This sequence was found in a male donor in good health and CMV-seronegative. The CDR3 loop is CSSSSGQTSTDTQYF. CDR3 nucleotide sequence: TGTTCCAGCAGCTCGGGACAGACAAGCACAGATACGCAGTATTTT.